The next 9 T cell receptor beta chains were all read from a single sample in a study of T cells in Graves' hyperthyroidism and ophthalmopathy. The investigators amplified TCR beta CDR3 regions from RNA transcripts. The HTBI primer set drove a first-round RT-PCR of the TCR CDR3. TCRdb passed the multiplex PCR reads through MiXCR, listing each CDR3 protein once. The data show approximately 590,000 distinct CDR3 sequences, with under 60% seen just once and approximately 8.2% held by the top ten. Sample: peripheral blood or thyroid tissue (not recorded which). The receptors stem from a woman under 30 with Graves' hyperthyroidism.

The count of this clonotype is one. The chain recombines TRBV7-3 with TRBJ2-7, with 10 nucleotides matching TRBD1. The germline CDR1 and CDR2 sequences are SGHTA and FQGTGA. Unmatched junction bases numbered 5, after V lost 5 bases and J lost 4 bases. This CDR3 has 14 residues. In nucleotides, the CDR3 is TGTGCCAGCAGCAAAGGACAGGGGGTATACGAGCAGTACTTC. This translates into CASSKGQGVYEQYF.

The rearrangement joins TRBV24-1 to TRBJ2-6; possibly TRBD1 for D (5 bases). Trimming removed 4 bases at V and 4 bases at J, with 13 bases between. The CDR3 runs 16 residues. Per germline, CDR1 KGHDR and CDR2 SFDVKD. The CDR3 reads CATSERQNTGANVLTF. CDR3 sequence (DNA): TGTGCCACCAGTGAAAGACAGAACACCGGGGCCAACGTCCTGACTTTC.

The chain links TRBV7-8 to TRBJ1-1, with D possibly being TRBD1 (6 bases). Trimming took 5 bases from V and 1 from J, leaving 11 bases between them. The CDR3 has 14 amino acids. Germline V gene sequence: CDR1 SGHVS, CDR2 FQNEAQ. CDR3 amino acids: CASSKPGQNTEAFF. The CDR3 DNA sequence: TGTGCCAGCAGCAAACCGGGACAGAACACTGAAGCTTTCTTT.

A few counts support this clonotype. CDR3 DNA: TGCAGTGCTAGCCTCCGAACAGGGGGCTATGGCTACACCTTC. The encoded protein is CSASLRTGGYGYTF. The genes are TRBV20-1 and TRBJ1-2, with 8 bases aligning to TRBD1. This CDR3 comprises 14 residues. V trimming: 3 bases; J trimming: 4 bases; junction bases outside the gene matches: 7. Germline V lookup: CDR1 DFQATT, CDR2 SNEGSKA (reference sequence).

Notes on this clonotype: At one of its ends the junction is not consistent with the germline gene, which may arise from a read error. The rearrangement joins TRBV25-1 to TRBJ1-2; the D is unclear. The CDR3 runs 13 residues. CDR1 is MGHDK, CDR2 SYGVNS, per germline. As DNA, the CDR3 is TGTACCAGCAGGAGGGATTCGGGCTATGGCTACACCTTC. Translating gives CTSRRDSGYGYTF.

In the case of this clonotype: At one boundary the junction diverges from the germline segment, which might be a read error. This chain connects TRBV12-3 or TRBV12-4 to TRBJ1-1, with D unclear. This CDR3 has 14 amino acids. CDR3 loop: CASSVAGGFTEAFF. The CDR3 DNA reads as TGTGCCAGCAGTGTAGCGGGTGGATTCACTGAAGCTTTCTTT.

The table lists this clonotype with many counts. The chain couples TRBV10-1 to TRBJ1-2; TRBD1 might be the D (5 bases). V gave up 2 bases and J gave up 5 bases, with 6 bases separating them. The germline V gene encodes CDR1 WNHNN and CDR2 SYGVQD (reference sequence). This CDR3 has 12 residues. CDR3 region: CASSEPGYGYTF. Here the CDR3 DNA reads TGCGCCAGCAGTGAGCCAGGGTATGGCTACACCTTC.

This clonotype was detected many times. CDR3 bases: TGTGCCAGCAGCTTAAGGGCCCCCCGGCAGTACTTC. This codes for CASSLRAPRQYF. The chain uses TRBV7-8 and TRBJ2-7; D not resolved. Trimming took off 2 bases at V and 9 bases at J, with 11 bases between the two ends. This CDR3 comprises 12 residues. Germline V lookup: CDR1 SGHVS, CDR2 FQNEAQ.

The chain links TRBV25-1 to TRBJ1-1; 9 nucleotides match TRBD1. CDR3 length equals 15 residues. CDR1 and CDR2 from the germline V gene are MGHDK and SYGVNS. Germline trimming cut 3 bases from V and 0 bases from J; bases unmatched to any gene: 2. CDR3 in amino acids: CASSDGQGLNTEAFF. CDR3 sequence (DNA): TGTGCCAGCAGTGACGGACAGGGGTTGAACACTGAAGCTTTCTTT. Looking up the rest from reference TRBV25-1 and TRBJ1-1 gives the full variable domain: EADIYQTPRYLVIGTGKKITLECSQTMGHDKMYWYQQDPGMELHLIHYSYGVNSTEKGDLSSESTVSRIRTEHFPLTLESARPSHTSQYLCASSDGQGLNTEAFFGQGTRLTVV.